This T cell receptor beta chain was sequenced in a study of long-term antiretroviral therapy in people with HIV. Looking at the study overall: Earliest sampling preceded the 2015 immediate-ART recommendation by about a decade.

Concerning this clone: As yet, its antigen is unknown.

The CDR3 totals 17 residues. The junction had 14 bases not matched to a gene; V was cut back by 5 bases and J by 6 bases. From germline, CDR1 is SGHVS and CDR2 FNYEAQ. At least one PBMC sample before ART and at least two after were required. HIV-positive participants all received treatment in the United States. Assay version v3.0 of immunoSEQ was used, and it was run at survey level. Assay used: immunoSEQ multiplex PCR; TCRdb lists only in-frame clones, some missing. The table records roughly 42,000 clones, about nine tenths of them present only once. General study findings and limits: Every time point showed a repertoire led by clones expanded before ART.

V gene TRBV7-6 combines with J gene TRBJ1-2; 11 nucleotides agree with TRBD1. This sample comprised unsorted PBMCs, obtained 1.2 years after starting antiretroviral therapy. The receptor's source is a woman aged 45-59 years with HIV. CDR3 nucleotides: TGTGCCAGCAGCGACGGGGCGCGGACAGGGGGCAGGGATGGCTACACCTTC. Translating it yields CASSDGARTGGRDGYTF. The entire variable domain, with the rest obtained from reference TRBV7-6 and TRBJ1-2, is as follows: GAGVSQSPRYKVTKRGQDVALRCDPISGHVSLYWYRQALGQGPEFLTYFNYEAQQDKSGLPNDRFSAERPEGSISTLTIQRTEQRDSAMYRCASSDGARTGGRDGYTFGSGTRLTVV.